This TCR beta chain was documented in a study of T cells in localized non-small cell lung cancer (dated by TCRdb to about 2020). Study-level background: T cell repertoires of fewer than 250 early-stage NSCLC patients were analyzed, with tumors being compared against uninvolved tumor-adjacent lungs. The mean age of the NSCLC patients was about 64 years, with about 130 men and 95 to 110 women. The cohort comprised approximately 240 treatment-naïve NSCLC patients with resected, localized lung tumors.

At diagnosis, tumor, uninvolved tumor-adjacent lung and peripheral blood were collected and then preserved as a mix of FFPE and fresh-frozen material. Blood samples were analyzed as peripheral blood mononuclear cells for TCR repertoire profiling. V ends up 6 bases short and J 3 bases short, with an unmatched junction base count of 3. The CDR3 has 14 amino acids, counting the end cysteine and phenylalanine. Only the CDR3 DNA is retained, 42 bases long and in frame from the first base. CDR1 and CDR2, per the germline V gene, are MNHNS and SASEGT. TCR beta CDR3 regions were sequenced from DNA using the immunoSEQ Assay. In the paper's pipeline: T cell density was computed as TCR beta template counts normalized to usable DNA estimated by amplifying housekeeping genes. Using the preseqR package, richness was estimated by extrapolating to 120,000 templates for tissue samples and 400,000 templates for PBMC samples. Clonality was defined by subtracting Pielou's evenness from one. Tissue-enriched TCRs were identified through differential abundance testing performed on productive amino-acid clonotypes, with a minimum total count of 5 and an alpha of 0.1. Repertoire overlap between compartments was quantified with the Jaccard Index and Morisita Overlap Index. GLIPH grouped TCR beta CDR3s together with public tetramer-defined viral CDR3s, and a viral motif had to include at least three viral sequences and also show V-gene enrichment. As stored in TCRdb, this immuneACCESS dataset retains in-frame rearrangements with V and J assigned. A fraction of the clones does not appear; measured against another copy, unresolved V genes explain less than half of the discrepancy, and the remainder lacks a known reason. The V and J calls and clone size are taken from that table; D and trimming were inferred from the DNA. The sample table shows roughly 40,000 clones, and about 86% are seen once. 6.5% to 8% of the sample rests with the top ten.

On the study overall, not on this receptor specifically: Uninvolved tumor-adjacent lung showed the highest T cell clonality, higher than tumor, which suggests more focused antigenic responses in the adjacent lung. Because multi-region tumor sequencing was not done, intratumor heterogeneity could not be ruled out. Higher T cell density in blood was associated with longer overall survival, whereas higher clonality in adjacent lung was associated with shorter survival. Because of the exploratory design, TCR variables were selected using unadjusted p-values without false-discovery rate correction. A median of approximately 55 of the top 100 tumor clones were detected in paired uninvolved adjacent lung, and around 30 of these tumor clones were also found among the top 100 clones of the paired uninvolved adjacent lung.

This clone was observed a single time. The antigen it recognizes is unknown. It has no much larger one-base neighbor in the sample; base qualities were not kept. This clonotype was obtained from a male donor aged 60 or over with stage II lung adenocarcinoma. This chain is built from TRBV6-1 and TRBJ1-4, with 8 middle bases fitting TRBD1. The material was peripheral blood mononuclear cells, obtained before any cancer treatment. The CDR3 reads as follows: CASSQGAANEKLFF. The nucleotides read TGTGCCAGCAGCCAGGGGGCGGCTAATGAAAAACTGTTTTTT.